A selection of T cell receptor beta chains follows, all from one sample in a study of response to subunit inactivated influenza vaccine. Using its own MiXCR run on the RT-PCR reads, TCRdb lists one record per CDR3 protein. Of 500,000 to 550,000 distinct CDR3 sequences in the sample, around 7.9% are singletons; the top ten hold around 13%. The source material was PBMCs from blood, sampled around 2 years after vaccination. These receptors were obtained from a man between 50 and 70 years old who received an inactivated influenza vaccine. The CDR3 runs from the conserved cysteine through the conserved F or W.

TRBJ2-5 TRBV5-1 CASSFGTVQETQYF
TRBJ2-2 TRBV7-3 CASSLMVAGGPTGELFF
TRBJ1-1 TRBV10-3 CAIGRQVMNTEAFF
TRBJ2-3 TRBV20-1 CSARGLTSATDTQYF
TRBJ2-3 TRBV5-1 CASSFRLADTDTQYF
TRBJ2-2 TRBV12-3/TRBV12-4 CASSTGQGATGELFF
TRBJ2-5 TRBV10-3 CATKAGTQETQYF
TRBJ2-5 TRBV6-1 CASSFTGTVQETQYF
TRBJ1-5 TRBV10-3 CAIGQGGMQPQHF
TRBJ2-1 TRBV7-6 CASSTTGQYYNEQFF
TRBJ1-2 TRBV18 CASSPGQGPNYGYTF
TRBJ2-2 TRBV12-3/TRBV12-4 CASSTSGTNTGELFF
TRBJ2-1 TRBV4-1 CASSQRGGLYLNEQFF
TRBJ1-5 TRBV6-2/TRBV6-3 CASSSARRESNQPQHF
TRBJ2-3 TRBV7-9 CASSQPGAVADTQYF
TRBJ1-6 TRBV12-3/TRBV12-4 CASSLGQVHSPLHF
TRBJ2-7 TRBV10-3 CAIRDLGYEQYF
TRBJ1-4 TRBV7-2 CASSLTRVDEKLFF
TRBJ1-1 TRBV6-1 CASSPLKAKNTEAFF
TRBJ2-2 TRBV5-1 CASSLWQGNTGELFF
TRBJ2-7 TRBV29-1 CSVEDPGQSYEQYF
TRBJ2-3 TRBV24-1 CATSDTRGTDTQYF
TRBJ1-1 TRBV11-2 CASSSWGDGAEAFF
TRBJ2-1 TRBV30 CAWSVRGRPSSYNEQFF
TRBJ1-2 TRBV6-2/TRBV6-3 CASTQPGTDGYTF
TRBJ1-2 TRBV29-1 CSVVVDYGYTF
TRBJ1-2 TRBV12-3/TRBV12-4 CASTRGHGYTF
TRBJ2-1 TRBV30 CALVQAYNEQFF
TRBJ2-3 TRBV29-1 CSVGGSSTDTQYF
TRBJ1-5 TRBV28 CASSLLGRGGNQPQHF
TRBJ2-7 TRBV5-1 CASSSTGFGQYF
TRBJ1-1 TRBV28 CASSSYRDQNTEAFF
TRBJ2-2 TRBV9 CASSVSGVTGELFF
TRBJ1-2 TRBV3-1 CASSQDGRLTYGYTF
TRBJ2-2 TRBV28 CASSFRGRRQTGELFF
TRBJ2-7 TRBV7-2 CASSLKLTSYEQYF
TRBJ1-5 TRBV6-2/TRBV6-3 CASRPGTGFNQPQHF
TRBJ1-6 TRBV12-3/TRBV12-4 CASSFFGDASPLHF
TRBJ1-2 TRBV5-5 CASSLGGPGIRGYTF
TRBJ1-5 TRBV20-1 CSAKDTEYQPQHF
TRBJ2-1 TRBV6-2/TRBV6-3 CASSILSGGGYNEQFF
TRBJ1-1 TRBV10-3 CAISENHRVTEAFF
TRBJ1-2 TRBV7-9 CASSITGGDPYGYTF
TRBJ1-2 TRBV3-1 CASSQASGTGIWGYTF
TRBJ1-2 TRBV6-1 CASSEPGQLRGYTF